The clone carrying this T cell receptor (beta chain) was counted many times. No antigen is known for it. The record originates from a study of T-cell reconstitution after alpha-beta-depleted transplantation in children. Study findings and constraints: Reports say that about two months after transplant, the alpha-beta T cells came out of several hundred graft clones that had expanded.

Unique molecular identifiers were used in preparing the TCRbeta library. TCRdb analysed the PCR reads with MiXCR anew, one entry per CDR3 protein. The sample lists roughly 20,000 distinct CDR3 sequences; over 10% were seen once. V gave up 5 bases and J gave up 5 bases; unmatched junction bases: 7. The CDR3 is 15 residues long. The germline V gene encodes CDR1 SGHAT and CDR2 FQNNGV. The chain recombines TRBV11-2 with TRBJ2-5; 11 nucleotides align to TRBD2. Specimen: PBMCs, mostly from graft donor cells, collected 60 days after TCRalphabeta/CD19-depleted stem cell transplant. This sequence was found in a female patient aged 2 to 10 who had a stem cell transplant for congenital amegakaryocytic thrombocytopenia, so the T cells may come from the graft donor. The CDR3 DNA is TGTGCCAGCAGCAAGCTAGCGGGAGGTGGGGAGACCCAGTACTTC. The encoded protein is CASSKLAGGGETQYF.